Below, 5 T cell receptor beta chains from the same sample are listed, as sequenced in a study of vaccination effects on CD4 cells after COVID-19. Profiling relied on immunoSEQ multiplex PCR, and the TCRdb table lists in-frame clones only, not all of them. The sample has 25,000 to 30,000 clones, about three quarters seen once. The antigens of these receptors remain unknown. Before sequencing took place, the ViraFEST assay used viral peptide pools to expand antigen-specific CD4+ T cells. Scientists isolated CD4+ T cells after an approximately 9-day culture period ended. It was two doses of either the BNT162b2 or mRNA-1273 vaccine that participants received. The specimen was CD4+ T cells from PBMCs cultured with SARS-CoV-2 spike peptides, collected after COVID-19 vaccination. These receptors were collected from a human donor who received a COVID-19 vaccine. Some clones in this sample may be carry-over from other donors' samples.

The rearrangement joins TRBV5-4 to TRBJ2-5; D might be TRBD2 (7 bases). The germline V gene encodes CDR1 SGHNT and CDR2 YYREEE (reference sequence). The CDR3 runs to 16 residues. V was pared by 4 bases and J by 5 bases, with 21 bases between. CDR3 sequence: CASSGWAAGAGETQYF. In DNA form, the CDR3 reads TGTGCCAGCAGCGGGTGGGCGGCGGGGGCTGGGGAGACCCAGTACTTC. The complete variable domain, with remaining parts taken from reference TRBV5-4 and TRBJ2-5, reads ETGVTQSPTHLIKTRGQQVTLRCSSQSGHNTVSWYQQALGQGPQFIFQYYREEENGRGNFPPRFSGLQFPNYSSELNVNALELDDSALYLCASSGWAAGAGETQYFGPGTRLLVL.

The chain carries TRBV18 and TRBJ2-2; D may be TRBD1 (6 bases). Between the trimmed V and J ends, which lost 3 bases and 11 bases, there was a span of 13 bases. Germline lookup yields CDR1 KGHSH and CDR2 LQKENI. The CDR3 sequence is 13 residues long. The CDR3 DNA is TGTGCCAGCTCACCCGATACAGGGCAAGAGCTGTTTTTT. It translates to CASSPDTGQELFF.

This clone is labeled large. The CDR3 protein is CASSVVDLADTDTQYF. CDR3 DNA: TGTGCCAGCAGCGTAGTGGATTTGGCAGATACAGATACGCAGTATTTT. The chain uses TRBV9 and TRBJ2-3; D is undetermined. Trimming took off 0 bases at V and 3 bases at J, with 14 bases between the two ends. Germline-derived CDR1 and CDR2 are SGDLS and YYNGEE. The CDR3 consists of 16 residues. Complete variable domain (other parts from reference TRBV9 and TRBJ2-3): DSGVTQTPKHLITATGQRVTLRCSPRSGDLSVYWYQQSLDQGLQFLIQYYNGEERAKGNILERFSAQQFPDLHSELNLSSLELGDSALYFCASSVVDLADTDTQYFGPGTRLTVL.

J is TRBJ2-5 and V is TRBV7-9, with no clear D. CDR1 and CDR2 (germline): SEHNR, FQNEAQ (reference sequence). The germline V and J ends were trimmed by 5 bases and 5 bases, with 6 bases remaining between them. CDR3 length: 11 residues. CDR3 region: CASSRAETQYF. In DNA, the CDR3 is TGTGCCAGCAGCCGTGCTGAGACCCAGTACTTC.

Only one count was recorded for this clone. V and J are TRBV7-2 and TRBJ2-1; TRBD1 aligns across 11 bases. V lost 5 bases and J lost 9; bases outside the gene matches: 9. CDR3 length equals 15 residues. CDR1 and CDR2 (germline): SGHTA, FQGNSA. CDR3 protein: CASSPSGTGGSEQFF. The DNA for the CDR3 is TGTGCCAGCAGCCCCTCCGGGACAGGGGGTAGTGAGCAGTTCTTC.